Listed below are T cell receptor beta chains from one sample, sequenced in a study of cytomegalovirus exposure and HLA in healthy donors. TCRdb's table, derived via immunoSEQ multiplex PCR, lists solely in-frame clones and lacks some. This table holds about 140,000 clones, about 61% found once. The specimen was PBMCs. These TCRs come from a woman in her forties in good health and CMV-seronegative. Both conserved end residues are part of each CDR3. Each record gives: clone size, V gene, D gene, J gene, CDR3 DNA, CDR3 protein. The D gene is left open where the match is weak. Clone size is not always given. Where it is, it says once, few, many or a class for expanded clones.

>few|TRBV6-1|TRBD1|TRBJ1-5
TGTGCCAGCAGCCGGGGACAGGGGGCAGGCCAGCCCCAGCATTTT
CASSRGQGAGQPQHF
>-|TRBV19|TRBD2|TRBJ2-1
TGTGCCAGTAGCCCCGCTTGGACTAGCGGATACAATGAGCAGTTCTTC
CASSPAWTSGYNEQFF
>-|TRBV5-8|TRBD1|TRBJ1-4
TGTGCCAGCAGCGCGGACAGGGGGTATAGGAATGAAAAACTGTTTTTT
CASSADRGYRNEKLFF
>-|TRBV14|-|TRBJ1-5
TGTGCCAGCAGCCAAGGGTACTGGCAGCCCCAGCATTTT
CASSQGYWQPQHF
>-|TRBV5-8|-|TRBJ1-2
TGTGCCAGCAGCTTGGCCGGGACTACTTACACCTTC
CASSLAGTTYTF
>-|TRBV10-3|-|TRBJ1-2
TGTGCCATCAGTGAGTCGAGCTCCGGGTACTATGGCTACACCTTC
CAISESSSGYYGYTF
>-|TRBV25-1|-|TRBJ2-5
TGTGCCAGCAGATATGAGACCCAGTACTTC
CASRYETQYF
>-|TRBV7-3|TRBD2|TRBJ2-7
TGTGCCAGCAGCCCTAGCGGGGGGCTACAATACGAGCAGTACTTC
CASSPSGGLQYEQYF
>few|TRBV9|TRBD1|TRBJ2-1
TGTGCCAGCAGCGTCCCTGCCTCGGCCGGGACAGGGGGCCTCAATGAGCAGTTCTTC
CASSVPASAGTGGLNEQFF
>-|TRBV18|-|TRBJ2-7
TGTGCCAGCTCACCATCCCCCGGTCGCGAGCAGTACTTC
CASSPSPGREQYF
>few|TRBV18|-|TRBJ2-7
TGTGCCAGCTCATCAGACATCCTGGCTGGCGAGCAGTACTTC
CASSSDILAGEQYF
>-|TRBV6-5|-|TRBJ2-6
TGTGCCAGCAGTTTACTCCACTCTGGGGCCAACGTCCTGACTTTC
CASSLLHSGANVLTF
>few|TRBV15|TRBD1|TRBJ1-1
TGTGCCACCAGCAGAGGGGGACAGGGGGACACTGAAGCTTTCTTT
CATSRGGQGDTEAFF
>-|TRBV30|-|TRBJ1-1
TGTGCCTGGAAGGCAGGGGCGGCAGCTTTCTTT
CAWKAGAAAFF
>-|TRBV7-2|TRBD2|TRBJ2-2
TGTGCCAGCAGATTCCAATTTGCGGGGGGGCTGAACACCGGGGAGCTGTTTTTT
CASRFQFAGGLNTGELFF
>few|TRBV7-9|-|TRBJ1-4
TGTGCCAGCAGCTTAGCGGTCGTAGGGAGGGAAAAACTGTTTTTT
CASSLAVVGREKLFF
>-|TRBV7-2|TRBD1|TRBJ1-6
TGTGCCAGCAGCTTATCCCGGGACAGGAATTCACCCCTCCACTTT
CASSLSRDRNSPLHF
>-|TRBV11-2|-|TRBJ1-1
TGTGCCAGCAGCTCCATTCAGGGGAGCACTGAAGCTTTCTTT
CASSSIQGSTEAFF
>-|TRBV4-3|-|TRBJ1-5
TGCGCCAGCAGCCAAACTACAGGGTTCAATCAGCCCCAGCATTTT
CASSQTTGFNQPQHF
>few|TRBV2|TRBD2|TRBJ2-3
TGTGCCAGCGGACCGGGACTAAGCACAGATACGCAGTATTTT
CASGPGLSTDTQYF